These 23 T cell receptor beta chains originate from one sample sequenced in a study of cytomegalovirus exposure and HLA in healthy donors (dated by TCRdb to the late 2010s). The method behind the library was the immunoSEQ multiplex PCR assay. For the multiplex PCR, a mixture combining 60 forward primers for TCR Vbeta segments and 13 reverse primers for TCR Jbeta segments was used. Sourced from immuneACCESS, this table was stored by TCRdb with only in-frame sequences that have V and J called. A share of the clones is absent; for the studies checked, an unresolved V gene accounts for under half, and the remainder has no known explanation. This sample holds more than 80,000 clones; over 75% were observed only once. The ten largest clones add up to more than 3% of the sample. Input material: PBMCs. The receptors were sampled from a man in his sixties in good health and CMV-seronegative.

The chain links TRBV5-1 to TRBJ2-3, with 8 nucleotides matching TRBD1. The CDR3 length is 14 residues. With V trimmed by 6 bases and J by 4 bases, 7 bases remained unmatched. Germline V gene sequence: CDR1 SGHRS, CDR2 YFSETQ. The CDR3 DNA follows: TGCGCCAGCAACGTAGGACAGGGAGCAGATACGCAGTATTTT. Amino acid sequence: CASNVGQGADTQYF.

The chain employs TRBV5-1 and TRBJ2-2, with unresolved D. The CDR3 has 15 amino acids. CDR1 and CDR2 from the germline V gene are SGHRS and YFSETQ. The V end was cut by 1 base, the J end by 0 bases, with 7 bases between. The CDR3 DNA follows: TGCGCCAGCAGCTTGTACGGTTCGAACACCGGGGAGCTGTTTTTT. Translation: CASSLYGSNTGELFF.

The chain carries TRBV5-1 and TRBJ2-7, with 16 bases that match TRBD2. Per the germline V gene, CDR1 is SGHRS and CDR2 is YFSETQ. CDR3 length: 16 residues. With V trimmed by 3 bases and J by 6 bases, 6 bases remained unmatched. The CDR3 sequence: CASSSGLAGGLSEQYF. The CDR3 DNA sequence: TGCGCCAGCAGCTCGGGACTAGCGGGGGGGCTCAGCGAGCAGTACTTC.

V and J are TRBV9 and TRBJ2-3, with 9 bases fitting TRBD2. With 0 bases clipped from V and 5 bases from J, the junction kept 7 bases outside the gene matches. CDR1 and CDR2 from the germline V gene are SGDLS and YYNGEE. There are 16 residues in the CDR3. The CDR3, as DNA: TGTGCCAGCAGCGTAGGAAATAGCGGGGGTTTAGATACGCAGTATTTT. Translating it yields CASSVGNSGGLDTQYF.

The chain is built from TRBV18 and TRBJ1-1; a weak D match, TRBD1 (5 bases). Deletions cut 1 base from V and 1 base from J, with 13 bases between. The CDR3 runs to 16 residues. The V gene's germline CDR1 is KGHSH and CDR2 LQKENI. The DNA for the CDR3 is TGTGCCAGCTCACCACTATCGGGCCAGGGGAACACTGAAGCTTTCTTT. This encodes CASSPLSGQGNTEAFF.

The rearrangement uses TRBV19 and TRBJ2-1, with 12 bases identical to TRBD1. V gave up 3 bases and J gave up 8 bases; unmatched junction bases: 5. CDR3 length: 15 residues. Germline CDR1 is LNHDA and CDR2 is SQIVND (reference sequence). The CDR3 nucleotides are TGTGCCAGTAGTATCTGGGGACAGGGGGCCGATGAGCAGTTCTTC. Residues: CASSIWGQGADEQFF.

The chain recombines TRBV28 with TRBJ2-5; the D is unclear. The CDR3 runs 12 residues. The V end was cut by 5 bases, the J end by 2 bases, with 6 bases between. The germline V gene encodes CDR1 MDHEN and CDR2 SYDVKM. CDR3 DNA: TGTGCCAGCAGTCCCCGGCAAGAGACCCAGTACTTC. Its translation: CASSPRQETQYF. Drawing the rest from reference TRBV28 and TRBJ2-5, the complete variable domain is DVKVTQSSRYLVKRTGEKVFLECVQDMDHENMFWYRQDPGLGLRLIYFSYDVKMKEKGDIPEGYSVSREKKERFSLILESASTNQTSMYLCASSPRQETQYFGPGTRLLVL.

For this clone: The junction differs from germline at one of its ends, possibly a read error. Distinct nucleotide sequences in the sample also encode this CDR3. This chain connects TRBV27 to TRBJ2-3; 9 positions agree with TRBD2. The CDR3 has 16 residues. Germline CDR1 MNHEY, CDR2 SMNVEV (reference sequence). CDR3 in amino acids: CASSQKRGASTDTQYF. The CDR3 nucleotides are TGCGCCAGCAGTCAAAAGCGGGGGGCTAGCACAGATACGCAGTATTTT.

The chain joins TRBV4-2 to TRBJ2-3; TRBD2 matches at 14 bases. The germline gives CDR1 LGHNA, CDR2 YNFKEQ. The CDR3 sequence is 16 residues long. The junction had 4 bases not matched to a gene; V was cut back by 3 bases and J by 5 bases. The CDR3 DNA reads as TGTGCCAGCAGCCAGGGGACTAGCGGGGGTGGAGATACGCAGTATTTT. Its translation: CASSQGTSGGGDTQYF.

The chain combines TRBV11-2 with TRBJ1-1, with unresolved D. The CDR3 runs 14 residues. V was clipped by 3 bases and J by 3 bases, with 11 bases between them. Germline V gene sequence: CDR1 SGHAT, CDR2 FQNNGV. The CDR3 region has the DNA TGTGCCAGCAGCTTCTCGTATACGGACACTGAAGCTTTCTTT. It encodes CASSFSYTDTEAFF.

The chain links TRBV5-1 to TRBJ2-5; D is possibly TRBD1 (6 bases). The J call may be incorrect, as the DNA end agrees better with TRBJ2-7. Germline V gives CDR1 SGHRS, CDR2 YFSETQ. The CDR3 extends over 15 amino acids. Here the CDR3 reads CASSLDNRVRDEQYF. CDR3 DNA sequence: TGCGCCAGCAGCTTGGACAACAGGGTTCGCGACGAGCAGTACTTC.

The chain uses TRBV7-9 and TRBJ1-2; D gene uncertain. The V and J ends lost 1 base and 5 bases respectively, with 11 bases between them. Germline CDR1 reads SEHNR; CDR2 reads FQNEAQ (reference sequence). This CDR3 comprises 14 residues. Here the CDR3 reads CASSLGPGIYGYTF. In DNA, the CDR3 is TGTGCCAGCAGCTTAGGTCCGGGGATTTATGGCTACACCTTC.

About this clone itself: Other DNA sequences in this sample translate to the same CDR3. The rearrangement uses TRBV29-1 and TRBJ1-3, with D maybe TRBD1 (5 bases). The length of the CDR3 is 13 residues. V dropped 4 bases and J dropped 2 bases, with 9 bases sitting between them. Per germline, CDR1 SQVTM and CDR2 ANQGSEA. The CDR3, as DNA: TGCAGCGTTGGGAGGGGAACTGGAAACACCATATATTTT. Residues: CSVGRGTGNTIYF.

This clone was observed a single time. The chain uses TRBV11-2 and TRBJ1-4; the D gene is possibly TRBD1 (6 bases). The CDR3 loop spans 14 amino acids. CDR1 is SGHAT and CDR2 is FQNNGV in the germline V gene. V was clipped by 3 bases and J by 7 bases, with 12 bases between them. The CDR3 DNA sequence: TGTGCCAGCAGCTTCAGGGGTGGACGTGAAAAACTGTTTTTT. This codes for CASSFRGGREKLFF.

This clone was counted between two and nine times. This chain links TRBV5-4 with TRBJ1-1; D gene ambiguous. This CDR3 comprises 13 residues. Germline V gene lookup returns CDR1 SGHNT and CDR2 YYREEE (reference sequence). V lost 4 bases and J lost 0, with 7 bases in between. The chain's CDR3 is CASSLQMNTEAFF. The CDR3, as DNA: TGTGCCAGCAGCCTCCAGATGAACACTGAAGCTTTCTTT.

This clone turned up a few times. The chain employs TRBV7-2 and TRBJ1-3; the match to TRBD1 covers 8 bases. The CDR3 length is 15 residues. Trimming at V came to 1 base and at J to 5 bases, leaving 4 bases not matched to a gene. The germline V gene has CDR1 SGHTA and CDR2 FQGNSA. The CDR3 spells CASSLGRQGRNTIYF. The DNA for the CDR3 is TGTGCCAGCAGCTTAGGGAGACAGGGGCGAAACACCATATATTTT.

The chain is built from TRBV9 and TRBJ1-2; D gene ambiguous. The ends were cut back, 7 bases at V and 3 bases at J, with 7 bases in the middle. Germline CDR1 is SGDLS and CDR2 is YYNGEE. The CDR3 has 11 amino acids. The CDR3 nucleotides read TGTGCCAGCGGAGGAGACTATGGCTACACCTTC. As protein: CASGGDYGYTF.

This chain uses TRBV7-9 with TRBJ2-3; 13 nucleotides line up with TRBD2. In germline, CDR1 is SEHNR, CDR2 FQNEAQ (reference sequence). This CDR3 is built from 18 residues. Trimming at V came to 1 base and at J to 5 bases, leaving 9 bases not matched to a gene. CDR3 in amino acids: CASSLGTTSGGARDTQYF. Written as DNA, the CDR3 is TGTGCCAGCAGCTTAGGTACAACTAGCGGGGGGGCCAGAGATACGCAGTATTTT.

The chain carries TRBV7-2 and TRBJ1-1, with D uncertain. Trimming shortened V by 1 base and J by 1 base, and 13 bases separated the two germline ends. Germline-derived CDR1 and CDR2 are SGHTA and FQGNSA. The CDR3 extends over 16 amino acids. CDR3 DNA: TGTGCCAGCAGCTTAGTGGTCTCACCCGGGAACACTGAAGCTTTCTTT. This translates into CASSLVVSPGNTEAFF.

The J gene is TRBJ2-3, the V gene TRBV7-3; the D gene is possibly TRBD1 (7 bases). CDR1 and CDR2 (germline): SGHTA, FQGTGA. This CDR3 has 15 amino acids. V was pared by 5 bases and J by 4 bases, with 16 bases between. As DNA, the CDR3 is TGTGCCAGCAGCGGGGGGACAGTAAGCGCAGATACGCAGTATTTT. It specifies CASSGGTVSADTQYF. The full variable domain, completed using reference TRBV7-3 and TRBJ2-3, is GAGVSQTPSNKVTEKGKYVELRCDPISGHTALYWYRQSLGQGPEFLIYFQGTGAADDSGLPNDRFFAVRPEGSVSTLKIQRTERGDSAVYLCASSGGTVSADTQYFGPGTRLTVL.

CDR3 DNA sequence: TGTGCCAGCGGGGGACAGGGTTTTTTTGGCTACACCTTC. Translating it yields CASGGQGFFGYTF. The J gene is TRBJ1-2, the V gene TRBV9; TRBD1 matches at 9 bases. Germline CDR1 and CDR2: SGDLS and YYNGEE. V was clipped by 7 bases and J by 7 bases; unmatched bases: 8. The CDR3 covers 13 residues.

CDR3 protein: CASSRRQGTYGYTF. DNA of the CDR3: TGTGCCAGCAGCCGCAGACAGGGCACCTATGGCTACACCTTC. The chain employs TRBV6-5 and TRBJ1-2, with 7 bases lining up with TRBD1. Trimming at V came to 6 bases and at J to 4 bases, leaving 8 bases not matched to a gene. CDR3 size: 14 residues. Germline lookup yields CDR1 MNHEY and CDR2 SVGAGI.

This chain uses TRBV18 with TRBJ2-1, with 8 bases aligning to TRBD1. Trimming took 1 base from V and 8 from J; bases not matched to a gene: 7. Germline assignment: CDR1 KGHSH and CDR2 LQKENI. CDR3 length equals 15 residues. CDR3 loop: CASSPRRTGNDEQFF. The CDR3 DNA sequence: TGTGCCAGCTCACCACGAAGGACAGGGAATGATGAGCAGTTCTTC.